Presented here are 8 T cell receptor beta chains from one specimen sequenced in a study of cytomegalovirus exposure and HLA in healthy donors. Primers for the PCR totalled 60 Vbeta and 13 Jbeta. Profiled with immunoSEQ multiplex PCR; TCRdb holds only in-frame clones, not every one. The table includes 100,000 to 150,000 clones, about 83% detected once. Material for sequencing was PBMCs. These TCRs come from a middle-aged woman in good health and CMV-seropositive.

This chain joins TRBV28 and TRBJ2-1, with TRBD1 as a possible D gene (6 bases). The V and J ends lost 6 bases and 3 bases respectively, with 15 bases between them. The germline V gene has CDR1 MDHEN and CDR2 SYDVKM. The CDR3 loop spans 15 amino acids. CDR3 nucleotides: TGTGCCAGCAGACCTACAGGGTCCCTCTACAATGAGCAGTTCTTC. It codes for CASRPTGSLYNEQFF.

The table lists this clone with a few counts. Other DNA sequences in the same sample also yield this CDR3. This chain connects TRBV5-1 to TRBJ2-1; 7 positions agree with TRBD2. Germline CDR1 is SGHRS and CDR2 is YFSETQ. The V segment lost 6 bases and the J segment 5 bases; nucleotides outside the gene matches: 2. The CDR3 loop spans 12 amino acids. The CDR3 DNA reads as TGCGCCAGCAATCTAGCGGACAATGAGCAGTTCTTC. Its translation: CASNLADNEQFF.

The rearrangement uses TRBV27 and TRBJ1-2; tentatively, D is TRBD1 (6 bases). CDR3 length: 12 amino acids. The ends were cut back, 5 bases at V and 8 bases at J, with 12 bases in the middle. Per the germline V gene, CDR1 is MNHEY and CDR2 is SMNVEV (reference sequence). The CDR3 loop reads CASSNRDGGYTF. The CDR3 coding sequence is TGTGCCAGCAGTAACAGGGATGGCGGCTACACCTTC.

The chain combines TRBV5-1 with TRBJ1-2; no clear D gene. CDR1 is SGHRS and CDR2 is YFSETQ in the germline V gene. V gave up 0 bases and J gave up 3 bases, with 3 bases separating them. The CDR3 contains 12 residues. The DNA of the CDR3 is TGCGCCAGCAGCTTGGGAGACTATGGCTACACCTTC. Translated, it gives CASSLGDYGYTF.

V gene TRBV5-1 combines with J gene TRBJ2-7, with 9 bases identical to TRBD1. V lost 4 bases and J lost 5; bases outside the gene matches: 7. The CDR3 extends over 14 amino acids. The germline gives CDR1 SGHRS, CDR2 YFSETQ. The chain's CDR3 is CASSPTTGGHEQYF. CDR3 nucleotide sequence: TGCGCCAGCAGCCCTACAACAGGGGGCCACGAGCAGTACTTC.

The rearrangement uses TRBV28 and TRBJ1-1; the match to TRBD1 covers 9 bases. Germline trimming cut 6 bases from V and 6 bases from J; bases unmatched to any gene: 8. The CDR3 has 14 residues. Germline V CDR1 and CDR2: MDHEN, SYDVKM. The CDR3 is CASSPDRGWAEAFF. CDR3 sequence (DNA): TGTGCCAGCAGCCCGGACAGGGGATGGGCTGAAGCTTTCTTT.

This clone showed up just once. The genes are TRBV6-5 and TRBJ2-7, with D unclear. The V gene lost 5 bases and the J gene lost 2 bases, with 4 bases spanning the gap. Germline CDR1 MNHEY, CDR2 SVGAGI. The CDR3 is 11 residues long. The CDR3 nucleotides read TGTGCCAGCAGTAGCCCCTACGAGCAGTACTTC. Residues: CASSSPYEQYF.

The chain recombines TRBV6-6 with TRBJ1-5, with D possibly TRBD1 on 6 matching bases. V shed 2 bases and J shed 9 bases, with 20 bases lying between them. The germline V gene encodes CDR1 MNHNY and CDR2 SVGAGI (reference sequence). The CDR3 is made up of 16 amino acids. The CDR3 protein is CASSYLTGLSERPQHF. As DNA, the CDR3 is TGTGCCAGCAGTTACCTTACAGGGCTCTCCGAGAGGCCCCAGCATTTT.